The rows below give T cell receptor beta chains drawn from one sample of a study of blood T cell repertoires in COVID-19. Profiled with immunoSEQ multiplex PCR; TCRdb holds only in-frame clones, not every one. Of about 200,000 clones listed, approximately 80% are singletons. The specimen sequenced was peripheral blood. The receptors shown here come from a human donor in a cohort sampled during active COVID-19. The CDR3 runs from the conserved cysteine through the conserved F or W. The D gene is left open where the match is weak. Some rows have no size entry. The others give once, few or many, or a class for an expanded clone.

>TRBV9|.|.|TRBJ1-1
CASSLRGGMNTEAFF
TGTGCCAGCAGCCTAAGGGGGGGTATGAACACTGAAGCTTTCTTT
>TRBV4-3|once|TRBD2|TRBJ2-1
CASSQGVAGAENNEQFF
TGCGCCAGCAGCCAAGGTGTAGCGGGGGCAGAGAACAATGAGCAGTTCTTC
>TRBV4-2|.|.|TRBJ1-1
CASSQEPLDRPNTEAFF
TGTGCCAGCAGCCAAGAGCCCCTCGACAGGCCGAACACTGAAGCTTTCTTT
>TRBV20-1|.|.|TRBJ1-2
CSAKGWAGYTF
TGCAGTGCTAAAGGTTGGGCTGGCTACACCTTC
>TRBV7-2|.|.|TRBJ2-7
CASSLAPDGLYEQYF
TGTGCCAGCAGCTTAGCTCCAGACGGACTCTACGAGCAGTACTTC
>TRBV4-2|.|TRBD1|TRBJ1-6
CASTRTGTHNSPLHF
TGTGCCAGCACCCGGACAGGGACCCATAATTCACCCCTCCACTTT
>TRBV5-5|.|.|TRBJ1-3
CASSSTGQPSSGNTIYF
TGTGCCAGCAGCTCTACAGGGCAGCCCTCCTCTGGAAACACCATATATTTT
>TRBV10-3|.|.|TRBJ2-5
CAISDRALTETQYF
TGTGCCATCAGTGACAGGGCCCTAACGGAGACCCAGTACTTC
>TRBV7-9|.|.|TRBJ1-4
CASSLLSNEKLFF
TGTGCCAGCAGCTTGTTAAGCAATGAAAAACTGTTTTTT
>TRBV19|.|.|TRBJ1-5
CASSIIGTKGQPQHF
TGTGCCAGTAGTATAATTGGGACAAAGGGTCAGCCCCAGCATTTT
>TRBV7-6|many|.|TRBJ2-1
CASSLVWGDQQFF
TGTGCCAGCAGCTTAGTGTGGGGGGACCAGCAGTTCTTC
>TRBV20-1|once|.|TRBJ2-2
CSASLQAPTTGELFF
TGCAGTGCTAGTCTCCAGGCACCCACAACCGGGGAGCTGTTTTTT
>TRBV18|.|TRBD2|TRBJ2-3
CASSPPSSGSTDTQYF
TGTGCCAGCTCACCACCATCTAGCGGGTCTACAGATACGCAGTATTTT
>TRBV28|.|TRBD1|TRBJ2-7
CACWFSGTGEQYF
TGTGCCTGCTGGTTTTCCGGGACAGGGGAGCAGTACTTC
>TRBV5-1|.|TRBD1|TRBJ2-2
CASSLSGTGVTGELFF
TGCGCCAGCAGCTTATCCGGGACAGGGGTCACCGGGGAGCTGTTTTTT
>TRBV28|few|.|TRBJ1-5
CASRSNQPQHF
TGTGCCAGCAGATCTAATCAGCCCCAGCATTTT
>TRBV5-8|.|.|TRBJ1-5
CASSMAGGPQHF
TGTGCCAGCAGCATGGCGGGTGGGCCCCAGCATTTT
>TRBV5-1|few|TRBD1|TRBJ1-4
CASSSGQARNEKLFF
TGCGCCAGCAGCTCCGGACAGGCCCGAAATGAAAAACTGTTTTTT
>TRBV19|.|TRBD1|TRBJ1-1
CASSMGQGGAEAFF
TGTGCCAGTAGTATGGGACAGGGTGGCGCTGAAGCTTTCTTT
>TRBV6-4|.|.|TRBJ1-3
CASSVDGGSGNTIYF
TGTGCCAGCAGTGTGGACGGAGGGTCTGGAAACACCATATATTTT
>TRBV11-3|.|TRBD1|TRBJ1-2
CASSLEATGGITF
TGTGCCAGCAGCTTGGAAGCCACAGGGGGCATCACCTTC
>TRBV5-4|.|.|TRBJ2-1
CASSWGGGGGNEQFF
TGTGCCAGCAGCTGGGGAGGGGGAGGGGGTAATGAGCAGTTCTTC
>TRBV5-6|.|TRBD2|TRBJ2-3
CASSKLAGDTQYF
TGTGCCAGCAGCAAACTAGCGGGAGATACGCAGTATTTT
>TRBV28|.|TRBD2|TRBJ2-1
CASSIAGGRYNEQFF
TGTGCCAGCAGTATAGCGGGGGGGCGCTACAATGAGCAGTTCTTC
>TRBV9|.|.|TRBJ1-2
CASSDRGGYTF
TGTGCCAGCAGCGACCGGGGGGGCTACACCTTC
>TRBV28|.|.|TRBJ1-2
CASSFSQGFGYTF
TGTGCCAGCAGTTTTAGCCAGGGCTTTGGCTACACCTTC
>TRBV28|.|TRBD2|TRBJ2-7
CASSLAGVSYEQYF
TGTGCCAGCAGCCTAGCGGGGGTCTCCTACGAGCAGTACTTC
>TRBV6-2/TRBV6-3|.|TRBD1|TRBJ2-7
CASSYTGTDSYEQYF
TGTGCCAGCAGTTATACCGGGACAGACTCCTACGAGCAGTACTTC
>TRBV10-3|.|.|TRBJ2-2
CAIIKTGTGELFF
TGTGCCATCATCAAAACTGGCACCGGGGAGCTGTTTTTT
>TRBV6-4|.|.|TRBJ1-1
CASSPSGDYTEAFF
TGTGCCAGCAGTCCCTCCGGGGATTACACTGAAGCTTTCTTT
>TRBV14|.|.|TRBJ2-1
CASSPSGKGSSYNEQFF
TGTGCCAGCAGCCCAAGCGGAAAAGGGAGCTCCTACAATGAGCAGTTCTTC
>TRBV6-5|.|.|TRBJ1-2
CASSSWGVGYTF
TGTGCCAGCAGCTCCTGGGGGGTTGGCTACACCTTC
>TRBV3-1/TRBV3-2|.|.|TRBJ1-3
CASSRDILSGNTIYF
TGTGCCAGCAGCCGGGACATCCTCTCTGGAAACACCATATATTTT
>TRBV19|.|.|TRBJ2-7
CASSNGRSTREQYF
TGTGCCAGTAGTAACGGCAGGTCGACGCGCGAGCAGTACTTC
>TRBV4-2|.|.|TRBJ2-1
CASSQSLLSSYNEQFF
TGTGCCAGCAGCCAATCTCTCCTGAGCTCCTACAATGAGCAGTTCTTC
>TRBV6-4|.|.|TRBJ2-7
CASSPGHTLSPYEQYF
TGTGCCAGCAGTCCCGGACACACTCTATCCCCCTACGAGCAGTACTTC
>TRBV7-8|once|TRBD2|TRBJ2-1
CASSSFSGREDEQFF
TGTGCCAGCAGCTCCTTTAGCGGGAGGGAGGATGAGCAGTTCTTC
>TRBV4-3|once|.|TRBJ1-2
CASSQDRSAGYTF
TGCGCCAGCAGCCAAGACAGGTCGGCTGGCTACACCTTC
>TRBV19|.|TRBD2|TRBJ2-2
CASTPGGGNTGELFF
TGTGCCAGTACGCCCGGGGGGGGGAACACCGGGGAGCTGTTTTTT
>TRBV7-7|.|.|TRBJ2-5
CASSLELQETQYF
TGTGCTAGCAGCTTGGAGCTCCAAGAGACCCAGTACTTC
>TRBV4-2|.|TRBD1|TRBJ2-7
CASSHRDSEQYF
TGTGCCAGCAGCCATAGGGACAGCGAGCAGTACTTC
>TRBV2|.|.|TRBJ2-5
CASGRQGTQYF
TGTGCCAGCGGTCGCCAGGGGACCCAGTACTTC
>TRBV3-1/TRBV3-2|.|TRBD2|TRBJ2-7
CASSRSGADYEQYF
TGTGCCAGCAGCCGTAGCGGGGCAGACTACGAGCAGTACTTC
>TRBV7-9|.|TRBD2|TRBJ2-5
CASRTGTSGGETQYF
TGTGCCAGCAGGACCGGGACTAGCGGGGGGGAGACCCAGTACTTC